This entry is about one TCR beta chain. Its specificity is unknown. TCRdb's table, derived via immunoSEQ multiplex PCR, lists solely in-frame clones and lacks some. The sample contains fewer than 200,000 clones, 85% to 90% of which appear only once. The record originates from a study of T cell responses to AZD1222 COVID-19 vaccine. Whole-study findings and limits: Rises in breadth and depth of Spike-specific TCRs came after two AZD1222 doses. Possibly, clonal diversity was underestimated; donors were largely white British and included more females. Only 5 or 6 individuals given AZD1222 were seropositive at baseline.

The origin of this receptor is an adult who received the MenACWY meningococcal vaccine as a control. Sequenced material: peripheral blood, taken 28 days after the second dose of the MenACWY control vaccine.

The CDR3 bases are TGTGCCACCGAGGGGGACGTAGAAGCTTTCTTT. Amino acid sequence: CATEGDVEAFF. The chain uses TRBV28 and TRBJ1-1; D is possibly TRBD1 (6 bases). The V end was cut by 10 bases, the J end by 8 bases, with 14 bases between. From germline, CDR1 is MDHEN and CDR2 SYDVKM. This CDR3 region has 11 residues.